The T cell receptor beta chain under discussion was sequenced for a study of OX40 agonist ivuxolimab in advanced cancers. The method was immunoSEQ multiplex PCR; TCRdb's version includes in-frame clones alone and lacks a portion of them. The sample lists 67,000 or so clones; about 88% were seen once. Only one count was recorded for this clone. Additional DNA sequences in this sample encode the identical CDR3. V lost 2 bases and J 0 bases, leaving 6 bases between the germline ends. Germline V lookup: CDR1 SGDLS, CDR2 YYNGEE. This CDR3 comprises 14 residues. This clonotype was sampled from an adult with an advanced solid tumor such as melanoma, head and neck, liver or kidney cancer. Sequenced here: CD4+ or CD8+ T cells sorted from blood, sampled in a trial of the OX40 agonist ivuxolimab. The J gene is TRBJ1-3, the V gene TRBV9; the D is unclear. The CDR3 DNA is TGTGCCAGCAGCGTTACGGCCTCTGGAAACACCATATATTTT. It yields the protein CASSVTASGNTIYF.